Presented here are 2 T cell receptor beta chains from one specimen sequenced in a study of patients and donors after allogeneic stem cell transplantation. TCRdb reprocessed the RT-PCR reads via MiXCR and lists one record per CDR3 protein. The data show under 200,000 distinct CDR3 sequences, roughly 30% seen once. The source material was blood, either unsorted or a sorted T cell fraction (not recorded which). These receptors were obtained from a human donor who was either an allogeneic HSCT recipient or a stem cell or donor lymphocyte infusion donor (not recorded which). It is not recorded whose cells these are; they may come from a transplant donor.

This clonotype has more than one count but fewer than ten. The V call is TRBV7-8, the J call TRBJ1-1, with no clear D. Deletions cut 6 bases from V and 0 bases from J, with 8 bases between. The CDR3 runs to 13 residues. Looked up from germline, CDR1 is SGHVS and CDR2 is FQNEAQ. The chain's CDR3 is CASRPWMNTEAFF. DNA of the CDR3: TGTGCCAGCAGGCCCTGGATGAACACTGAAGCTTTCTTT.

CDR3 in amino acids: CASSSGDRGGGYTF. CDR3 coding DNA: TGTGCCAGCAGCTCCGGCGACAGGGGTGGTGGCTACACCTTC. The chain links TRBV7-2 to TRBJ1-2; the match to TRBD1 covers 8 bases. V was clipped by 4 bases and J by 7 bases; unmatched bases: 8. The germline gives CDR1 SGHTA, CDR2 FQGNSA. This CDR3 comprises 14 residues.